The 15 T cell receptor beta chains listed next were all sequenced from one sample in a study of spatial heterogeneity in lung cancer. TCRdb reprocessed the 5' RACE reads via MiXCR and lists one record per CDR3 protein. The repertoire consists of approximately 39,000 distinct CDR3 sequences, with about 7% occurring once and the leading ten covering 29%. As for time point: sample taken at primary tumor resection. The sample here was PBMCs, taken at surgery. These receptors were taken from a female donor with early-stage non-small cell lung cancer.

This clonotype was found many times. V and J are TRBV27 and TRBJ2-2; TRBD2 might be the D (5 bases). Germline V gene lookup returns CDR1 MNHEY and CDR2 SMNVEV (reference sequence). V lost 7 bases, J lost 3 bases, and 9 bases lay in between. This CDR3 has 13 residues. The CDR3 region has the DNA TGTGCCAGCACTAAGGACTACACCGGGGAGCTGTTTTTT. Protein product: CASTKDYTGELFF.

This clonotype appeared many times. This chain joins TRBV6-5 and TRBJ2-2; 9 nucleotides line up with TRBD1. The CDR3 loop spans 19 amino acids. V shed 2 bases and J 1 base; nucleotides not matched to a gene: 11. Germline CDR1 and CDR2: MNHEY and SVGAGI. The CDR3 DNA is TGTGCCAGCAGTTACCTTAGACCCGGGACAGGGTTGAACACCGGGGAGCTGTTTTTT. Protein: CASSYLRPGTGLNTGELFF.

V usage is TRBV19 and J usage is TRBJ2-1; D unclear. V was trimmed by 3 bases and J by 0 bases, leaving 15 bases between them. Germline V gene lookup returns CDR1 LNHDA and CDR2 SQIVND (reference sequence). The CDR3 loop spans 17 amino acids. The CDR3 region is CASSMGRVGSSYNEQFF. The CDR3 DNA is TGTGCCAGTAGTATGGGAAGGGTAGGAAGCTCCTACAATGAGCAGTTCTTC.

Remarks on this clonotype: Just one base apart from a much larger clone, this may be a read error. The chain carries TRBV5-1 and TRBJ2-5, with 10 bases that match TRBD2. This CDR3 region has 17 residues. The germline gives CDR1 SGHRS, CDR2 YFSETQ. V was clipped by 0 bases and J by 4 bases; unmatched bases: 9. The CDR3 loop is CASSLDGCASGGETQYF. The CDR3 DNA is TGCGCCAGCAGCTTGGACGGTTGTGCTAGCGGGGGAGAGACCCAGTACTTC. The full variable domain, completed using reference TRBV5-1 and TRBJ2-5, is KAGVTQTPRYLIKTRGQQVTLSCSPISGHRSVSWYQQTPGQGLQFLFEYFSETQRNKGNFPGRFSGRQFSNSRSEMNVSTLELGDSALYLCASSLDGCASGGETQYFGPGTRLLVL.

This clonotype was observed a few times. V usage is TRBV4-1 and J usage is TRBJ2-3; 9 bases align to TRBD2. CDR1 is MGHRA and CDR2 is YSYEKL in the germline V gene. V trimming: 1 base; J trimming: 2 bases; junction bases outside the gene matches: 7. The CDR3 is 17 amino acids. The CDR3 DNA reads TGCGCCAGCAGCCAAGCCCCAGCGGGGGGCCTCACAGATACGCAGTATTTT. This gives the protein CASSQAPAGGLTDTQYF.

V and J are TRBV20-1 and TRBJ2-1; D is ambiguous. The germline CDR1 and CDR2 sequences are DFQATT and SNEGSKA (reference sequence). V lost 4 bases and J lost 15, with 16 bases in between. The CDR3 has 11 amino acids. The CDR3 sequence is CSAIDTSNPFF. CDR3 DNA sequence: TGCAGTGCTATCGACACCTCAAACCCGTTCTTC.

This clonotype came up a few times. The chain employs TRBV13 and TRBJ2-1; TRBD1 is a possible D gene (6 bases). This CDR3 has 14 amino acids. Looked up from germline, CDR1 is PRHDT and CDR2 is FYEKMQ (reference sequence). Trimming took off 4 bases at V and 2 bases at J, with 9 bases between the two ends. CDR3 DNA sequence: TGTGCCAGCAGCTGGACAGATACCTACAATGAGCAGTTCTTC. This encodes CASSWTDTYNEQFF.

The chain employs TRBV6-4 and TRBJ2-3, with 9 bases matching TRBD2. Germline trimming cut 6 bases from V and 5 bases from J; bases unmatched to any gene: 9. This CDR3 contains 15 residues. Germline V gene lookup returns CDR1 MRHNA and CDR2 SNTAGT. The CDR3 sequence: CASSGIAGAGDTQYF. As DNA, the CDR3 is TGTGCCAGCAGCGGAATAGCGGGGGCCGGAGATACGCAGTATTTT.

The V call is TRBV30, the J call TRBJ1-6, with D possibly TRBD1 on 5 matching bases. The CDR3 length is 14 residues. Germline assignment: CDR1 GTSNPN and CDR2 SVGIG (reference sequence). The germline V and J ends were trimmed by 2 bases and 10 bases, with 15 bases remaining between them. DNA for the CDR3: TGTGCCTGGAGTTTCGTCGGGGGTGGCTCACCCCTCCACTTT. This gives the protein CAWSFVGGGSPLHF.

This clonotype came up many times. This chain uses TRBV6-1 with TRBJ2-5; the match to TRBD1 covers 9 bases. V shed 4 bases and J 5 bases; nucleotides not matched to a gene: 5. The germline V gene has CDR1 MNHNS and CDR2 SASEGT. The CDR3 totals 14 residues. This CDR3 reads CASSGWTGEETQYF. The CDR3 DNA reads as TGTGCCAGCAGTGGGTGGACAGGGGAGGAGACCCAGTACTTC.

This clonotype was detected only a few times. The chain has TRBV29-1 and TRBJ1-1, with D uncertain. CDR3 size: 13 residues. V lost 6 bases and J lost 1, with 12 bases in between. Germline loops: CDR1 SQVTM, CDR2 ANQGSEA. The CDR3 sequence is CSVVITGNTEAFF. The CDR3 region has the DNA TGCAGCGTGGTCATTACGGGGAACACTGAAGCTTTCTTT.

This clonotype occurred a few times. The chain couples TRBV5-6 to TRBJ2-7; 12 bases match TRBD2. Germline V gene lookup returns CDR1 SGHDT and CDR2 YYEEEE. This CDR3 comprises 14 residues. With V trimmed by 5 bases and J by 3 bases, 3 bases remained unmatched. CDR3 region: CASSWTSGNYEQYF. As DNA, the CDR3 is TGTGCCAGCAGTTGGACTAGCGGGAACTACGAGCAGTACTTC.

V gene TRBV2 combines with J gene TRBJ2-7; D is perhaps TRBD1 or TRBD2 (5 bases each). This CDR3 region has 14 residues. Germline loops: CDR1 SNHLY, CDR2 FYNNEI. V was cut by 10 bases and J by 9 bases, with 25 bases left in between. The CDR3 here is CATVLDSSRQAQYF. The CDR3 DNA is TGTGCCACCGTACTAGACAGTTCCCGCCAGGCGCAGTACTTC.

This clonotype was picked up a small number of times. This chain uses TRBV6-1 with TRBJ1-2; 7 positions agree with TRBD1. The V and J ends lost 0 bases and 4 bases, in that order; junction bases with no gene match: 11. CDR1 is MNHNS, CDR2 SASEGT, per germline. CDR3 size: 17 residues. CDR3: CASSEALGGGKVYGYTF. CDR3 DNA: TGTGCCAGCAGTGAAGCCTTGGGAGGGGGCAAGGTCTATGGCTACACCTTC.

In its sample, this clonotype was seen many times. V is TRBV2 and J is TRBJ2-2; perhaps TRBD2 as D (5 bases). The germline V and J ends were trimmed by 5 bases and 3 bases, with 10 bases remaining between them. Germline V lookup: CDR1 SNHLY, CDR2 FYNNEI. The CDR3 contains 14 residues. In DNA form, the CDR3 reads TGTGCCAGCAGTCAAGAGGGAGACACCGGGGAGCTGTTTTTT. Translated: CASSQEGDTGELFF.